The 20 T cell receptor beta chains in this list originate from one sample, sequenced in a study of response to subunit inactivated influenza vaccine. TCRdb re-analysed the RT-PCR reads in MiXCR, keeping a single row per CDR3 protein. The sample includes roughly 790,000 distinct CDR3 sequences, around 21% of them seen just once. The sample here was PBMCs from blood, taken more than 4 days after vaccination. The receptors were gathered from a man aged 45-65 years who received an inactivated influenza vaccine.

The chain uses TRBV7-2 and TRBJ1-5; weak D call: TRBD1 (5 bases). The length of the CDR3 is 14 residues. With 4 bases removed from V and 5 bases from J, the gap between germline ends came to 12 bases. Germline V gene sequence: CDR1 SGHTA, CDR2 FQGNSA. CDR3 region: CASSSTGGDQPQHF. The CDR3 DNA sequence: TGTGCCAGCAGCTCCACAGGAGGGGATCAGCCCCAGCATTTT. Full variable domain (missing parts from reference TRBV7-2 and TRBJ1-5): GAGVSQSPSNKVTEKGKDVELRCDPISGHTALYWYRQSLGQGLEFLIYFQGNSAPDKSGLPSDRFSAERTGGSVSTLTIQRTQQEDSAVYLCASSSTGGDQPQHFGDGTRLSIL.

The chain combines TRBV20-1 with TRBJ1-2, with D hard to call. The CDR3 sequence is 13 residues long. Trimming took off 2 bases at V and 3 bases at J, with 10 bases between the two ends. CDR1 is DFQATT and CDR2 is SNEGSKA in the germline V gene (reference sequence). CDR3 in amino acids: CSARSGDDYGYTF. The CDR3 DNA is TGCAGTGCTAGATCCGGGGATGACTATGGCTACACCTTC.

The chain links TRBV10-3 to TRBJ1-2; 8 positions match TRBD1. The CDR3 is made up of 15 amino acids. The germline V gene encodes CDR1 ENHRY and CDR2 SYGVKD. J was trimmed by 0 bases and V by 5 bases; bases with no gene match: 5. The CDR3 is CAISLQGGANYGYTF. The CDR3, as DNA: TGTGCCATCAGTTTACAGGGGGGAGCTAACTATGGCTACACCTTC.

The chain links TRBV20-1 to TRBJ2-1; no firm D call. Germline CDR1 and CDR2: DFQATT and SNEGSKA (reference sequence). V was pared by 1 base and J by 0 bases, with 7 bases between. The CDR3 consists of 14 residues. This CDR3 is CSARAASSYNEQFF. As DNA, the CDR3 is TGCAGTGCTAGAGCGGCTAGCTCCTACAATGAGCAGTTCTTC.

The chain joins TRBV28 to TRBJ2-1; no clear D gene. With 10 bases removed from V and 4 bases from J, the gap between germline ends came to 11 bases. Germline V CDR1 and CDR2: MDHEN, SYDVKM. The CDR3 consists of 12 residues. The CDR3 spells CATSVGYNEQFF. The CDR3 DNA reads as TGTGCCACCTCAGTGGGTTACAATGAGCAGTTCTTC.

This clonotype came up many times. V and J are TRBV12-3 or TRBV12-4 and TRBJ1-2; D unresolved. CDR3 size: 13 residues. V was pared by 5 bases and J by 3 bases, with 10 bases between. The DNA for the CDR3 is TGTGCCAGCAGTAGCCGGGCCCACTATGGCTACACCTTC. It specifies CASSSRAHYGYTF.

This clonotype was picked up a small number of times. The chain is built from TRBV28 and TRBJ2-3; 13 nucleotides align to TRBD2. V was clipped by 6 bases and J by 1 base; unmatched bases: 10. Germline V gene lookup returns CDR1 MDHEN and CDR2 SYDVKM. CDR3 length: 18 residues. The CDR3 loop reads CASSRTSGSILGTDTQYF. The CDR3 DNA reads TGTGCCAGCAGCCGGACTAGCGGGAGTATACTTGGCACAGATACGCAGTATTTT.

With regard to this clonotype: One end of the junction fails to match germline, which may point to a read error. The genes are TRBV3-1 and TRBJ2-7; D may match TRBD1 or TRBD2 (5 bases each). Germline lookup yields CDR1 LGHDT and CDR2 YNNKEL (reference sequence). The CDR3 has 12 residues. CDR3 bases: TGTGCCAGCAGCCAAGATCCCCGGGACGTCCTATTC. Protein: CASSQDPRDVLF.

This clonotype has more than one count but fewer than ten. This chain joins TRBV20-1 and TRBJ2-7; 13 nucleotides align to TRBD2. V lost 3 bases, J lost 3 bases, and 17 bases stayed unmatched. Per the germline V gene, CDR1 is DFQATT and CDR2 is SNEGSKA (reference sequence). The CDR3 totals 19 residues. CDR3 nucleotide sequence: TGCAGTGCTAGCGGTATTCCGGGACTAGCGGGAACAAAGGACTACGAGCAGTACTTC. This translates into CSASGIPGLAGTKDYEQYF.

In its sample, this clonotype was seen a few times. V gene TRBV3-1 combines with J gene TRBJ2-4; D possibly matches TRBD1 or TRBD2 (5 bases each). Between the trimmed V and J ends, which lost 1 base and 7 bases, there was a span of 11 bases. CDR1 and CDR2 (germline): LGHDT, YNNKEL (reference sequence). This CDR3 is 14 amino acids long. The CDR3 is CASSQVGTRNIQYF. The CDR3 DNA sequence: TGTGCCAGCAGCCAAGTAGGGACGCGGAACATTCAGTACTTC.

This clonotype has more than one count but fewer than ten. The J gene is TRBJ2-1, the V gene TRBV12-3 or TRBV12-4, with D perhaps matching TRBD1 (6 bases). The CDR3 is 14 residues long. V dropped 3 bases and J dropped 10 bases, with 16 bases sitting between them. The CDR3 nucleotides are TGTGCCAGCAGTTTTCTCATTACAGGGAGCGAGCAGTTCTTC. This codes for CASSFLITGSEQFF.

This chain links TRBV20-1 with TRBJ2-1, with 13 bases fitting TRBD2. There are 17 residues in the CDR3. Germline V gene lookup returns CDR1 DFQATT and CDR2 SNEGSKA (reference sequence). Trimming cost V 0 bases and J 9 bases; bases outside gene matches: 11. CDR3 residues: CSARDFRTSGSRPEQFF. The DNA of the CDR3 is TGCAGTGCTAGAGATTTTAGGACTAGCGGGAGTCGTCCTGAGCAGTTCTTC.

The J gene is TRBJ2-5, the V gene TRBV20-1, with D perhaps TRBD1 (6 bases). This CDR3 contains 14 residues. V was shortened by 5 bases and J by 2 bases, with 15 bases between the two germline ends. Germline V gives CDR1 DFQATT, CDR2 SNEGSKA (reference sequence). CDR3 nucleotide sequence: TGCAGTGCTTGGACAGACCTTCCTCAAGAGACCCAGTACTTC. This sequence encodes CSAWTDLPQETQYF.

As DNA, the CDR3 is TGTGCCAGCAGCTTAGTGGGCAGGGGAGCTGAAGCTTTCTTT. It translates to CASSLVGRGAEAFF. The chain is built from TRBV7-2 and TRBJ1-1; weak D call: TRBD1 (6 bases). The CDR3 contains 14 residues. CDR1 and CDR2 (germline): SGHTA, FQGNSA. V dropped 1 base and J dropped 6 bases, with 12 bases sitting between them.

This clonotype was detected a few times. The V call is TRBV5-6, the J call TRBJ1-5; D ambiguous. Trimming left V 2 bases short and J 3 bases short, with 9 bases between. The CDR3 is 14 residues long. In germline, CDR1 is SGHDT, CDR2 YYEEEE. CDR3 amino acids: CASSFGGHNQPQHF. CDR3 coding DNA: TGTGCCAGCAGCTTTGGTGGTCACAATCAGCCCCAGCATTTT.

This clonotype was counted ten times or more. V gene TRBV10-2 combines with J gene TRBJ1-1, with D perhaps matching TRBD1 (5 bases). This CDR3 contains 14 residues. Germline loops: CDR1 WSHSY, CDR2 SAAADI. The V gene lost 6 bases and the J gene lost 3 bases, with 14 bases spanning the gap. The CDR3 coding sequence is TGCGCCAGCAGCAAACCAGGGTGGGACACTGAAGCTTTCTTT. Translated: CASSKPGWDTEAFF.

This clonotype was detected only a few times. The chain uses TRBV6-4 and TRBJ2-1; 9 bases line up with TRBD2. CDR1 and CDR2 from the germline V gene are MRHNA and SNTAGT. V dropped 5 bases and J dropped 0; count of bases not matched to a gene: 14. The CDR3 runs to 19 residues. In DNA, the CDR3 is TGTGCCAGCAGTCGACTTGCGGGAGGGCTGAGAGTCTCCTACAATGAGCAGTTCTTC. As protein: CASSRLAGGLRVSYNEQFF.

This chain uses TRBV29-1 with TRBJ2-7; 7 positions agree with TRBD1. V was pared by 2 bases and J by 4 bases, with 8 bases of the junction left unmatched. This CDR3 region has 14 residues. Germline V CDR1 and CDR2: SQVTM, ANQGSEA. The DNA for the CDR3 is TGCAGCGTTGAATGGGCAGGGGGAGAATACGAGCAGTACTTC. This gives the protein CSVEWAGGEYEQYF.

In its sample, this clonotype was seen a few times. The J gene is TRBJ2-2, the V gene TRBV6-2 or TRBV6-3; D is uncertain. Trimming pared 5 bases from V and 1 base from J, leaving 14 bases between. CDR1 is MNHEY and CDR2 is SVGEGT in the germline V gene. The CDR3 sequence is 16 residues long. The CDR3 loop is CASSILGQENTGELFF. DNA of the CDR3: TGTGCCAGCAGTATCCTTGGGCAGGAGAACACCGGGGAGCTGTTTTTT.

This clonotype was recorded a few times. The rearrangement links TRBV5-1 to TRBJ1-2; D is ambiguous. V lost 4 bases and J lost 1, with 14 bases in between. The CDR3 covers 15 residues. Germline-derived CDR1 and CDR2 are SGHRS and YFSETQ. The CDR3 region has the DNA TGCGCCAGCAGCCGCGACGGGCGGAATAACTATGGCTACACCTTC. It is translated as CASSRDGRNNYGYTF.